These 27 T cell receptor beta chains share one sample of origin, sequenced in a study of CD4 T cells in lung cancer. From the same resection, lung tissue at least 3 cm from the malignant lesion was taken. Assay: immunoSEQ multiplex PCR; the TCRdb copy retains only in-frame clones and omits some. The sample lists around 11,000 clones; approximately 66% were seen once. The sample was normal lung tissue taken away from the tumor. The receptors derive from a man between 60 and 75 years old with non-small cell lung cancer.

This clone counts as medium-sized. This rearrangement joins TRBV30 to TRBJ2-3; 12 bases agree with TRBD2. This CDR3 has 14 residues. The germline V gene encodes CDR1 GTSNPN and CDR2 SVGIG (reference sequence). Trimming at V came to 3 bases and at J to 4 bases, leaving 2 bases not matched to a gene. The CDR3 region has the DNA TGTGCCTGGAGGACTAGCGGGAGCCCAGATACGCAGTATTTT. Translated: CAWRTSGSPDTQYF.

J is TRBJ1-2 and V is TRBV19; 8 nucleotides align to TRBD1. With 5 bases clipped from V and 3 bases from J, the junction kept 11 bases outside the gene matches. The CDR3 loop spans 16 amino acids. From germline, CDR1 is LNHDA and CDR2 SQIVND (reference sequence). The CDR3 loop reads CASSLGQVLSHYGYTF. CDR3 in DNA: TGTGCCAGTAGTCTGGGACAGGTCCTCTCCCACTATGGCTACACCTTC.

This clone has only a few counts. This chain joins TRBV5-8 and TRBJ2-3; 9 nucleotides align to TRBD1. CDR1 SGHTS and CDR2 YDEGEE come from the germline V gene. Trimming took 6 bases from V and 3 from J; bases not matched to a gene: 11. The CDR3 length is 16 residues. The CDR3 DNA is TGTGCCAGCAATCGGGGAGGGACAGGGTTAACAGATACGCAGTATTTT. It encodes CASNRGGTGLTDTQYF.

The chain combines TRBV6-5 with TRBJ2-7; possibly TRBD2 for D (5 bases). From germline, CDR1 is MNHEY and CDR2 SVGAGI. The CDR3 contains 12 residues. CDR3 DNA sequence: TGTGCCATCAGTGGGAGCTCCTACGAGCAGTACGTC. Protein product: CAISGSSYEQYV.

This clone was detected only a few times. This chain joins TRBV7-9 and TRBJ1-2; D ambiguous. CDR1 is SEHNR, CDR2 FQNEAQ, per germline (reference sequence). This CDR3 is 14 amino acids long. Trimming removed 1 base from V and 4 bases from J, with 10 bases in between. This CDR3 is CASSLGTVTYGYTF. The CDR3 bases are TGTGCCAGCAGCTTAGGGACTGTTACCTATGGCTACACCTTC.

V is TRBV5-4 and J is TRBJ2-2, with TRBD2 matching over 7 bases. The V segment lost 0 bases and the J segment 2 bases; nucleotides outside the gene matches: 4. Germline-derived CDR1 and CDR2 are SGHNT and YYREEE (reference sequence). The CDR3 is 16 amino acids. CDR3: CASSLGKGLNTGELFF. The DNA of the CDR3 is TGTGCCAGCAGCTTGGGGAAGGGACTAAACACCGGGGAGCTGTTTTTT.

The chain combines TRBV5-1 with TRBJ2-2, with D maybe TRBD2 (5 bases). V dropped 1 base and J dropped 4 bases, with 8 bases sitting between them. This CDR3 is built from 14 residues. Germline V CDR1 and CDR2: SGHRS, YFSETQ. The CDR3 region is CASSLPEVTGELFF. The DNA of the CDR3 is TGCGCCAGCAGCTTGCCGGAGGTCACCGGGGAGCTGTTTTTT.

The table lists this clone with a few counts. The chain joins TRBV6-6 to TRBJ1-1; TRBD1 aligns across 8 bases. Per the germline V gene, CDR1 is MNHNY and CDR2 is SVGAGI (reference sequence). Trimming cost V 2 bases and J 5 bases; bases outside gene matches: 4. The CDR3 runs to 14 residues. CDR3 amino acids: CASSYDRGGTEAFF. The DNA for the CDR3 is TGTGCCAGCAGTTACGACAGGGGTGGGACTGAAGCTTTCTTT.

This clone occurred a few times. CDR3 region: CASSPRQGTDEQYV. CDR3 nucleotide sequence: TGTGCCAGCAGTCCTAGACAGGGGACGGACGAGCAGTACGTC. The genes are TRBV6-1 and TRBJ2-7, with TRBD1 identical over 8 bases. Germline V CDR1 and CDR2: MNHNS, SASEGT. Trimming removed 5 bases from V and 5 bases from J; junction bases left unmatched: 8. This CDR3 contains 14 residues.

V and J are TRBV27 and TRBJ1-1; possibly TRBD1 for D (6 bases). This CDR3 region has 14 residues. The V gene lost 5 bases and the J gene lost 0 bases, with 10 bases spanning the gap. Germline CDR1 is MNHEY and CDR2 is SMNVEV (reference sequence). The CDR3 bases are TGTGCCAGCAGTGGAGGACAGTTGAACACTGAAGCTTTCTTT. Residues: CASSGGQLNTEAFF.

This chain connects TRBV25-1 to TRBJ2-5, with a tentative D call TRBD1 (6 bases). Trimming pared 6 bases from V and 7 bases from J, leaving 18 bases between. This CDR3 has 14 amino acids. CDR1 MGHDK and CDR2 SYGVNS come from the germline V gene. The CDR3: CASSLEGVLSTQYF. Written as DNA, the CDR3 is TGTGCCAGCAGCTTAGAGGGGGTCCTTTCGACCCAGTACTTC.

The V and J genes are TRBV29-1 and TRBJ2-7; TRBD1 aligns across 10 bases. The CDR3 contains 11 residues. CDR1 is SQVTM and CDR2 is ANQGSEA in the germline V gene. V lost 5 bases to trimming and J lost 8 bases; unmatched junction nucleotides: 3. The CDR3 loop reads CSVRDRGQQYV. Written as DNA, the CDR3 is TGCAGCGTTCGAGACAGGGGGCAGCAGTACGTC.

In its sample, this clone is medium-sized (0.01 to 0.1%). V usage is TRBV6-4 and J usage is TRBJ2-1, with a weak D call TRBD2 (7 bases). Germline-derived CDR1 and CDR2 are MRHNA and SNTAGT. V dropped 2 bases and J dropped 3 bases, with 11 bases sitting between them. The CDR3 covers 15 residues. The DNA of the CDR3 is TGTGCCAGCAGTGACAAGGGGGAGGGCTACAATGAGCAGTTCTTC. Amino acid sequence: CASSDKGEGYNEQFF.

This chain's CDR3 is CASSYQGPLDTQYF. The CDR3 bases are TGTGCCAGCAGTTACCAGGGGCCCCTGGATACCCAGTACTTC. This chain connects TRBV6-5 to TRBJ2-5; tentative D call: TRBD1 (6 bases). CDR1 and CDR2 (germline): MNHEY, SVGAGI. This CDR3 region has 14 residues. Trimming removed 2 bases from V and 8 bases from J, with 15 bases in between.

The chain recombines TRBV2 with TRBJ2-3; D is unclear. The V and J ends lost 5 bases and 6 bases respectively, with 18 bases between them. CDR1 and CDR2 (germline): SNHLY, FYNNEI. This CDR3 has 15 residues. The CDR3 protein is CASSRFNPRRDTQYF. The CDR3 nucleotides read TGTGCCAGCAGTCGTTTTAACCCGCGCAGGGATACGCAGTATTTT.

This chain's CDR3 is CASSLFGTGFTDTQYF. The DNA for the CDR3 is TGTGCCAGCAGCTTGTTCGGGACAGGCTTCACAGATACGCAGTATTTT. V usage is TRBV5-8 and J usage is TRBJ2-3; 8 bases agree with TRBD1. V lost 1 base, J lost 2 bases, and 6 bases stayed unmatched. CDR3 length: 16 amino acids. The germline V gene encodes CDR1 SGHTS and CDR2 YDEGEE.

This clone appeared once. The chain uses TRBV7-9 and TRBJ1-4; weak D call: TRBD1 (5 bases). The CDR3 is 15 residues long. V gave up 4 bases and J gave up 8 bases, with 17 bases separating them. Germline V lookup: CDR1 SEHNR, CDR2 FQNEAQ (reference sequence). The CDR3 sequence is CASSSEGVAREKLFF. The CDR3 DNA is TGTGCCAGCAGCTCCGAAGGGGTTGCTCGAGAAAAACTGTTTTTT.

This clone is judged large. The chain links TRBV28 to TRBJ2-5; tentatively, D is TRBD2 (6 bases). Trimming left V 6 bases short and J 4 bases short, with 12 bases between. The CDR3 extends over 13 amino acids. Germline CDR1 and CDR2: MDHEN and SYDVKM. The CDR3 protein is CASRWRRGETQYF. CDR3 nucleotide sequence: TGTGCCAGCAGATGGAGGAGGGGAGAGACCCAGTACTTC.

CDR3 in amino acids: CAWSVAAGVGEQYF. The CDR3 nucleotides are TGTGCCTGGAGTGTTGCTGCAGGGGTGGGTGAGCAGTACTTC. The gene calls are TRBV30 and TRBJ2-7; a possible D gene is TRBD1 (6 bases). The V and J ends lost 0 bases and 7 bases respectively, with 16 bases between them. The CDR3 contains 14 residues. CDR1 and CDR2 (germline): GTSNPN, SVGIG (reference sequence). Supplemented by reference TRBV30 and TRBJ2-7, the full variable domain reads SQTIHQWPATLVQPVGSPLSLECTVEGTSNPNLYWYRQAAGRGLQLLFYSVGIGQISSEVPQNLSASRPQDRQFILSSKKLLLSDSGFYLCAWSVAAGVGEQYFGPGTRLTVT.

V gene TRBV27 combines with J gene TRBJ1-1; a possible D gene is TRBD1 (6 bases). The V end was cut by 4 bases, the J end by 4 bases, with 16 bases between. The germline CDR1 and CDR2 sequences are MNHEY and SMNVEV (reference sequence). This CDR3 spans 15 amino acids. The DNA for the CDR3 is TGTGCCAGCAGTTGGGCGAGCAGGGGCGGCACTGAAGCTTTCTTT. Residues: CASSWASRGGTEAFF.

This chain connects TRBV5-1 to TRBJ1-1; D is possibly TRBD1 (6 bases). This CDR3 spans 13 amino acids. The V and J ends lost 4 bases and 7 bases respectively, with 14 bases between them. The V gene's germline CDR1 is SGHRS and CDR2 YFSETQ. CDR3 region: CASSEDSRFEAFF. CDR3 in DNA: TGCGCCAGCAGCGAGGACAGCCGGTTTGAAGCTTTCTTT.

The V and J genes are TRBV29-1 and TRBJ2-3; 7 bases match TRBD2. Trimming cost V 6 bases and J 0 bases; bases outside gene matches: 3. The CDR3 runs to 13 residues. Looked up from germline, CDR1 is SQVTM and CDR2 is ANQGSEA. CDR3 region: CSVLSGSTDTQYF. The CDR3 DNA follows: TGCAGCGTACTTAGCGGGAGCACAGATACGCAGTATTTT.

The chain joins TRBV4-1 to TRBJ2-3; 10 nucleotides match TRBD2. With V trimmed by 2 bases and J by 4 bases, 9 bases remained unmatched. The CDR3 is made up of 17 amino acids. Germline V lookup: CDR1 MGHRA, CDR2 YSYEKL. The CDR3, as DNA: TGCGCCAGCAGCCAAACCCCCACTAGCGGGACCGCAGATACGCAGTATTTT. The encoded protein is CASSQTPTSGTADTQYF.

J is TRBJ1-1 and V is TRBV11-3; D remains ambiguous. The CDR3 consists of 13 residues. The V gene lost 1 base and the J gene lost 1 base, with 4 bases spanning the gap. The germline CDR1 and CDR2 sequences are SGHNT and YENEEA. In DNA form, the CDR3 reads TGTGCCAGCAGCTTAGGACAGAACACTGAAGCTTTCTTT. Protein: CASSLGQNTEAFF.

The gene calls are TRBV7-9 and TRBJ1-1; 11 positions agree with TRBD1. Germline V lookup: CDR1 SEHNR, CDR2 FQNEAQ (reference sequence). CDR3 length equals 16 residues. J was trimmed by 2 bases and V by 3 bases; bases with no gene match: 5. CDR3 nucleotides: TGTGCCAGCAGCTTGGACAGGGGGCGAGTTAACACTGAAGCTTTCTTT. Translating it yields CASSLDRGRVNTEAFF.

The chain links TRBV6-1 to TRBJ1-4; a possible D gene is TRBD1 (6 bases). This CDR3 is 13 amino acids long. Germline CDR1 and CDR2: MNHNS and SASEGT. Trimming took 10 bases from V and 8 from J, leaving 17 bases between them. CDR3 loop: CAIGGPGDEKLFF. The CDR3 region has the DNA TGTGCCATCGGGGGGCCAGGGGACGAAAAACTGTTTTTT.

This clone is termed medium-sized. This chain links TRBV4-1 with TRBJ2-7; 7 nucleotides agree with TRBD1. Germline values: CDR1 MGHRA, CDR2 YSYEKL. The CDR3 sequence is 18 residues long. Trimming removed 4 bases from V and 0 bases from J; junction bases left unmatched: 15. CDR3 in DNA: TGCGCCAGCAGCCGAAAGGGGCCCGGGACAGAGAGCTCCTACGAGCAGTACTTC. It translates to CASSRKGPGTESSYEQYF.